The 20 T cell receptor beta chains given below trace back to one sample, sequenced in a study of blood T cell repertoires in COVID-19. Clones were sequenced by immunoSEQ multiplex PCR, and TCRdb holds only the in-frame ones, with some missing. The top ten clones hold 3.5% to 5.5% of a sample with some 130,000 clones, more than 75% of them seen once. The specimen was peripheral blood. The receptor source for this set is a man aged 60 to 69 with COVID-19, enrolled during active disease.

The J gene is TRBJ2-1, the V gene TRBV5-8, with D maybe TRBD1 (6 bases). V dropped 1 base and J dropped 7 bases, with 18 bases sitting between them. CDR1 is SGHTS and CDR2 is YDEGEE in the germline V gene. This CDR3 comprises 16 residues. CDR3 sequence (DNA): TGTGCCAGCAGCTTGATGCAGGGGCCCTCTGGGAATGAGCAGTTCTTC. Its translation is CASSLMQGPSGNEQFF.

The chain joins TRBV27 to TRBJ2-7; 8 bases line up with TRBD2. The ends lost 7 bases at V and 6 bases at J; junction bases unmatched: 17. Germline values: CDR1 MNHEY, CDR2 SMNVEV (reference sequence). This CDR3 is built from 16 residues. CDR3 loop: CASTRYVGTRFFEQYF. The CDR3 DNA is TGTGCCAGCACCCGTTATGTCGGGACTAGGTTTTTCGAGCAGTACTTC.

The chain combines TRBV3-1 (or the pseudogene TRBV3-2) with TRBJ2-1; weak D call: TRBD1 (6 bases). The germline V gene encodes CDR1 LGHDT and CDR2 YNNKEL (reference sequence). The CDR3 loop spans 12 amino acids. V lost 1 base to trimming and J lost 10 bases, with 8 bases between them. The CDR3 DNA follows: TGTGCCAGCAGCCAAGCAAGGGGGGAGCAGTTCTTC. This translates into CASSQARGEQFF.

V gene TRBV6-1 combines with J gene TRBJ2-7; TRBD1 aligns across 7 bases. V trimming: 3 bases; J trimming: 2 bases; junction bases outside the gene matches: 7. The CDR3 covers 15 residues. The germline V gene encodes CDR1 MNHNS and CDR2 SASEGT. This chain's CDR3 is CASSDWGQRTYEQYF. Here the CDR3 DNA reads TGTGCCAGCAGTGATTGGGGACAGAGGACCTACGAGCAGTACTTC.

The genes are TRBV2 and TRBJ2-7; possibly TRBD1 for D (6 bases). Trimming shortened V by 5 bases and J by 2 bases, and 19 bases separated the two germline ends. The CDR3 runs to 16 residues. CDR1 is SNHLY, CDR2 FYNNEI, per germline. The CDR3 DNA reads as TGTGCCAGCAGTCCCCTGACAGGTCCACATGCCTACGAGCAGTACTTC. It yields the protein CASSPLTGPHAYEQYF.

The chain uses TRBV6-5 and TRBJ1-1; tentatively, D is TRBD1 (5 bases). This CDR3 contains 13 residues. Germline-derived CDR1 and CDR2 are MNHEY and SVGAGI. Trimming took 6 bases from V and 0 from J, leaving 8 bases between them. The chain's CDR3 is CASRDTLNTEAFF. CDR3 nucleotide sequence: TGTGCCAGCAGGGACACCCTGAACACTGAAGCTTTCTTT.

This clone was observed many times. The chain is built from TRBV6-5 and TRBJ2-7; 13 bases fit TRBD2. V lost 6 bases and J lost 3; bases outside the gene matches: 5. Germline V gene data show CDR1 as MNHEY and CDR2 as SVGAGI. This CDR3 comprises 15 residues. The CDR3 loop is CASRPGLAGDYEQYF. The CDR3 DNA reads TGTGCCAGCAGACCAGGACTAGCGGGAGACTACGAGCAGTACTTC.

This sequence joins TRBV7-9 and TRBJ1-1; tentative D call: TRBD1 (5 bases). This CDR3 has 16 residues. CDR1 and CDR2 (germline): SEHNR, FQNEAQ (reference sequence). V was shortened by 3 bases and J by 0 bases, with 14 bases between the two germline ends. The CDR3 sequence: CASSLGAGAVNTEAFF. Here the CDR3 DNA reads TGTGCCAGCAGCTTGGGCGCTGGGGCTGTGAACACTGAAGCTTTCTTT.

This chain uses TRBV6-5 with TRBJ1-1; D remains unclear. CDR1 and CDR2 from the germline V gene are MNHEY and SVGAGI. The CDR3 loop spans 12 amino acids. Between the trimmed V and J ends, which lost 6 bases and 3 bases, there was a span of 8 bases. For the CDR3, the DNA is TGTGCCAGCAGGAGCCGGGACACTGAAGCTTTCTTT. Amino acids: CASRSRDTEAFF.

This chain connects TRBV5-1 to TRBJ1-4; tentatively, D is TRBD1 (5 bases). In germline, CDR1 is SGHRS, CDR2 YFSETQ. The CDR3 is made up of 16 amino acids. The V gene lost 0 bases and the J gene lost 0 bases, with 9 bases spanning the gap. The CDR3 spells CASSLGQLATNEKLFF. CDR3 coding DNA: TGCGCCAGCAGCTTGGGACAGCTTGCAACTAATGAAAAACTGTTTTTT.

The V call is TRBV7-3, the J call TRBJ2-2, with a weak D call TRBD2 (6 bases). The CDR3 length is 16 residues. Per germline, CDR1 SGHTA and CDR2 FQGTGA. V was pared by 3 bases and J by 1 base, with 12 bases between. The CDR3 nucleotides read TGTGCCAGCAGCTTCAACGGGCGGGGGAACACCGGGGAGCTGTTTTTT. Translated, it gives CASSFNGRGNTGELFF.

The CDR3 reads CASSPITGPMNTEAFF. CDR3 DNA sequence: TGCGCCAGCAGCCCTATTACAGGGCCCATGAACACTGAAGCTTTCTTT. The chain employs TRBV5-1 and TRBJ1-1; D might be TRBD1 (6 bases). In germline, CDR1 is SGHRS, CDR2 YFSETQ. CDR3 length equals 16 residues. V lost 4 bases, J lost 0 bases, and 16 bases lay in between.

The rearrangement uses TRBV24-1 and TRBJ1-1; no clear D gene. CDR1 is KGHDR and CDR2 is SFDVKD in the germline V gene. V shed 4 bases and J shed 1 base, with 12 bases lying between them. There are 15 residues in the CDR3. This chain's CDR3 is CATSENSEANTEAFF. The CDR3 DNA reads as TGTGCCACCAGTGAAAACAGTGAAGCGAACACTGAAGCTTTCTTT.

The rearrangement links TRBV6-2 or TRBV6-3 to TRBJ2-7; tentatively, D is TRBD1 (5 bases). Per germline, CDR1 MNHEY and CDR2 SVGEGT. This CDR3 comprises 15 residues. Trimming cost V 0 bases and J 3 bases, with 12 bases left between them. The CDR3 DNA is TGTGCCAGCAGTTACTCTTTGGACACTGGCTACGAGCAGTACTTC. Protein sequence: CASSYSLDTGYEQYF.

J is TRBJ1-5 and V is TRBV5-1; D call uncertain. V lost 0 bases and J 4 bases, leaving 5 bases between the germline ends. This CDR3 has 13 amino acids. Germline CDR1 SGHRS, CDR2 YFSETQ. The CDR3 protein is CASSLDSNQPQHF. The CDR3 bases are TGCGCCAGCAGCTTGGATAGTAATCAGCCCCAGCATTTT.

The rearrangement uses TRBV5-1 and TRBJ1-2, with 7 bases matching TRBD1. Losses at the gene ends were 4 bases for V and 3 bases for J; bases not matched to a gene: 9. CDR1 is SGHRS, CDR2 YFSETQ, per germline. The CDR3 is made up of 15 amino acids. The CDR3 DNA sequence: TGCGCCAGCAGCACTGGACAGGCGAGGGACTATGGCTACACCTTC. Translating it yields CASSTGQARDYGYTF.

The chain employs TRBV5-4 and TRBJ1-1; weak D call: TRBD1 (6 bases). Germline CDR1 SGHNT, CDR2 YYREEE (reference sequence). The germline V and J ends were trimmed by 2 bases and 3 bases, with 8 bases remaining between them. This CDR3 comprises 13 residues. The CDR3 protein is CASSFRTDTEAFF. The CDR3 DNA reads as TGTGCCAGCAGCTTTCGGACAGACACTGAAGCTTTCTTT.

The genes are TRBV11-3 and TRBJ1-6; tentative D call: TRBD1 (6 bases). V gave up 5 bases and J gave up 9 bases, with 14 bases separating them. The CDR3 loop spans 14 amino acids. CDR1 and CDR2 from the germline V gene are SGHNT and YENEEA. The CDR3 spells CASSPGGQTSPLHF. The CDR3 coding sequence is TGTGCCAGCAGCCCCGGGGGGCAAACTTCACCCCTCCACTTT.

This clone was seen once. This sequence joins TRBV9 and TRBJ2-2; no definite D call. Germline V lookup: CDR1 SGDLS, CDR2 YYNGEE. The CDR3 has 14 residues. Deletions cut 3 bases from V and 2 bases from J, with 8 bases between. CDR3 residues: CASSETRNTGELFF. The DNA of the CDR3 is TGTGCCAGCAGCGAGACACGAAACACCGGGGAGCTGTTTTTT.

CDR3 DNA sequence: TGTGCCAGCAGCTTTCCAGGGGGCATCAACACTGAAGCTTTCTTT. This encodes CASSFPGGINTEAFF. The chain carries TRBV11-3 and TRBJ1-1; 8 bases match TRBD1. CDR1 and CDR2 (germline): SGHNT, YENEEA. This CDR3 has 15 amino acids. V lost 3 bases to trimming and J lost 2 bases; unmatched junction nucleotides: 5.